This TCR beta chain was retrieved from a study of identical twins. TCRdb reanalysed the 5' RACE reads using MiXCR and keeps one entry per CDR3 protein. Of 250,000 or so distinct CDR3 sequences listed, roughly 7% are singletons. Every donor was a healthy Caucasian. This clonotype was picked up many times. The antigen remains undetermined. Whole-study findings and limits: With abundant cord blood beta clonotypes, insertions were fewer; memory repertoires showed no such pattern. For zero-insertion analyses, partial confounding could come from invariant MAIT and iNKT cells.

The germline CDR1 and CDR2 sequences are MDHEN and SYDVKM. With 10 bases removed from V and 2 bases from J, the gap between germline ends came to 15 bases. The CDR3 runs to 14 residues. This sample also appeared in a second study, on yellow fever vaccine responses in identical twins.

The sample comprised memory (CD45RO+) T cells sorted from blood. The chain uses TRBV28 and TRBJ2-1; D is undetermined. The clonotype comes from a woman aged 18 to 35 in good health. The CDR3 reads CATFGGPPYNEQFF. DNA of the CDR3: TGTGCCACCTTCGGTGGTCCCCCCTACAATGAGCAGTTCTTC.